The source of this T cell receptor (beta chain) is a study of blood T cells in healthy people across ages. Trimming cost V 4 bases and J 6 bases, with 15 bases left between them. Germline CDR1 is MNHEY and CDR2 is SVGAGI. This CDR3 contains 14 residues. Details on this clonotype: Its antigen is unidentified.

A sample-barcoded 5' primer and a J-beta primer mix were used in a second PCR of roughly 7 to 11 cycles. Each CDR3 protein is one row after TCRdb ran MiXCR on the 5' RACE reads. The table includes over 1,500,000 distinct CDR3 sequences, about 49% detected once. Samples had at least 6.5 million PBMCs isolated from them. Findings and limits, study-wide: A roughly linear age-dependent decrease characterized TCR beta diversity per million T cells.

The sequence was obtained from a woman aged 40-49 years in good health. The sequencing input was blood. J is TRBJ1-1 and V is TRBV6-5; TRBD1 is a possible D gene (5 bases). CDR3 amino acids: CASSWGRSASEAFF. The DNA for the CDR3 is TGTGCCAGCAGTTGGGGACGGAGCGCCTCTGAAGCTTTCTTT.